The clone carrying this TCR beta chain was seen a few times. The antigen is unknown. TCRdb re-derived calls from the reads in MiXCR, one entry per CDR3 protein. The sample carries roughly 120,000 distinct CDR3 sequences, around 30% recorded once. These data are taken from a study of T cell repertoires in cytomegalovirus infection. Background on the study: The authors relied on CMV epitopes, both recently identified HLA-C-restricted and well-studied HLA-B-restricted. Public TCR beta signatures were indicative of both CMV infection and a matching HLA type. Study findings and constraints: Using cumulative public TCR beta family frequency, the authors identified those who carried CMV together with the relevant HLA. CMV-specific HLA-C-restricted TCR beta clonotypes dominated the ex vivo response.

V gave up 3 bases and J gave up 1 base, with 19 bases separating them. Germline CDR1 and CDR2: SGHAT and FQNNGV. The CDR3 has 17 amino acids. The material was CD8+ T cells from cultured PBMCs, obtained from culture after CMV antigen stimulation. The V and J genes are TRBV11-2 and TRBJ2-7; D might be TRBD1 (6 bases). This TCR was sampled from a human donor in good health (CMV status not recorded). Some clones in this sample may be carry-over from other donors' samples. CDR3 DNA sequence: TGTGCCAGCAGCTTTGATTGGGGCAGGGGCGATTCCTACGAGCAGTACTTC. Amino acids: CASSFDWGRGDSYEQYF.